This note documents a single T cell receptor (beta chain) sequence. Which antigen it targets is not known. No per-base quality is available; no much larger clone lies one base away. This entry belongs to a study of cytomegalovirus exposure and HLA in healthy donors (dated by TCRdb to 2017 to 2019). Study-level background: According to a later analysis, the roughly 120 validation repertoires were produced on the same platform as the approximately 690 repertoires of the first cohort. To predict cytomegalovirus infection status, the study combined high-throughput TCR immunosequencing, statistical association of individual TCRs with disease status, and machine learning. In addition to the first cohort of approximately 650 subjects, a separate validation cohort of 120 different subjects was used. The study aimed to test whether cataloging public T cell receptors could reveal signatures of past pathogen exposure. General findings and caveats noted by the study authors: The classifier was reported to diagnose cytomegalovirus status with high specificity and sensitivity in both the original cohort and the validation cohort. In a later analysis, TCRs clustered in the first cohort were found to also tend to co-occur in the roughly 120 validation repertoires, with about 93% of cluster scores above 0. Most TCR sequences were observed very rarely across donors, whereas some public TCRs were present in many individuals. The study gave a list of under 200 TCR beta chains associated with cytomegalovirus. According to the authors, the approach could potentially be generalized to other disease states and immunological phenotypes. A later analysis had no HLA typing for the validation cohort, so co-occurrence there was scored across all 110 or so repertoires. In vitro tests confirmed that a few of the cytomegalovirus-associated TCR beta chains recognize cytomegalovirus antigens.

The library was prepared using the immunoSEQ multiplex PCR assay. On the study's bioinformatics: A statistical classification framework was built to diagnose cytomegalovirus status from the catalog of TCR beta chain sequences. TCRdb provides this immuneACCESS table in a form limited to in-frame rearrangements. Some clones are lacking; in checked studies, under half of them reflect an unresolved V gene, and why the rest are absent is not known. The DNA was the basis for D and trimming; V, J and clone size are from that table. The sample table lists over 150,000 clones, less than 90% of them with a count of one. Around 6% of the sample lies in the top ten. Separate from the approximately 700-subject first cohort, the validation cohort of 95 to 150 subjects was the group to which the donors belonged. The germline V gene (reference sequence) gives CDR1 as SEHNR and CDR2 as FQNEAQ. Counted from cysteine to phenylalanine, this CDR3 has 13 amino acids. The entry retains the CDR3 DNA only, 39 bases that are in frame from base 1. The junction carries 12 bases between V and J, which are trimmed by 2 bases and 8 bases respectively.

Source material: PBMCs. The source of this sequence is a woman aged 25 to 39 in good health and CMV-seronegative. Rearrangement joined TRBV7-9 to TRBJ1-2, with TRBD1 perhaps the D gene, on 5 matching bases. CDR3 reads: CASSLTGAVGYTF. The DNA sequence reads TGTGCCAGCAGCTTAACTGGGGCGGTCGGCTACACCTTC. The entire variable domain, with the stretches around the CDR3 drawn from the reference TRBV7-9 and TRBJ1-2 proteins, is DTGVSQNPRHKITKRGQNVTFRCDPISEHNRLYWYRQTLGQGPEFLTYFQNEAQLEKSRLLSDRFSAERPKGSFSTLEIQRTEQGDSAMYLCASSLTGAVGYTFGSGTRLTVV.